Listed below are T cell receptor beta chains from one sample, sequenced in a study of T cell responses to AZD1222 COVID-19 vaccine. Sequenced by immunoSEQ multiplex PCR; TCRdb stores in-frame clones only, minus some. The sample yields about 190,000 clones, approximately 91% seen once. Source: peripheral blood, taken on day 0 of AZD1222 vaccination. These receptors originate from an adult in good health. Both conserved end residues are part of each CDR3. The D gene is left open where the match is weak. Expanded clones get a size class; other rows say once, few or many, or leave the size out.

D	V	J	size	CDR3	DNA
TRBD1	TRBV4-2	TRBJ2-3	-	CASSQPTGSTDTQYF	TGTGCCAGCAGCCAACCGACAGGGTCCACAGATACGCAGTATTTT
TRBD1	TRBV9	TRBJ1-2	-	CASSEGTGGFNYGYTF	TGTGCCAGCAGCGAAGGGACAGGGGGCTTTAACTATGGCTACACCTTC
-	TRBV18	TRBJ1-2	-	CASSPPQGSSGGYTF	TGTGCCAGCTCACCACCGCAGGGCAGTAGTGGTGGCTACACCTTC
-	TRBV15	TRBJ1-3	-	CATSRVGRSENTIYF	TGTGCCACCAGCAGAGTGGGCCGGAGTGAAAACACCATATATTTT
TRBD2	TRBV2	TRBJ2-3	-	CAGRLAGGTDTQYF	TGTGCCGGCAGACTAGCGGGAGGCACAGATACGCAGTATTTT
TRBD1	TRBV5-1	TRBJ2-1	-	CASSLGGTVPPYNEQFF	TGCGCCAGCAGCTTGGGGGGGACAGTACCACCCTACAATGAGCAGTTCTTC
-	TRBV9	TRBJ1-1	-	CASSVGGVDTEAFF	TGTGCCAGCAGCGTAGGGGGGGTGGACACTGAAGCTTTCTTT
-	TRBV18	TRBJ1-4	-	CASSPGTNEKLFF	TGTGCCAGCTCACCGGGGACTAATGAAAAACTGTTTTTT
-	TRBV7-9	TRBJ1-5	-	CASSLGGQPQHF	TGTGCCAGCAGCTTAGGGGGCCAGCCCCAGCATTTT
TRBD1	TRBV2	TRBJ2-7	-	CASIPLDREAYYEQYF	TGTGCCAGCATTCCCCTGGACAGGGAAGCTTACTACGAGCAGTACTTC
TRBD2	TRBV5-1	TRBJ2-1	-	CASSSPPAGGVNEQFF	TGCGCCAGCAGCTCGCCACCAGCGGGAGGTGTCAATGAGCAGTTCTTC
TRBD1	TRBV29-1	TRBJ1-4	-	CSVAGGGQGAEKLFF	TGCAGCGTCGCCGGGGGGGGACAGGGAGCCGAAAAACTGTTTTTT
-	TRBV19	TRBJ2-1	many	CASSIREAPYNEQFF	TGTGCCAGTAGTATTAGGGAGGCCCCCTACAATGAGCAGTTCTTC
TRBD1	TRBV12-5	TRBJ2-5	-	CASGLGTGIQETQYF	TGTGCTAGTGGCCTCGGGACAGGGATACAAGAGACCCAGTACTTC
-	TRBV18	TRBJ1-2	-	CASSTRDPRLDGYTF	TGTGCCAGCTCAACCCGGGACCCTAGGCTGGATGGCTACACCTTC
TRBD1	TRBV9	TRBJ2-3	-	CASGLQGANSDTQYF	TGTGCCAGCGGCCTACAGGGGGCTAATTCAGATACGCAGTATTTT
-	TRBV19	TRBJ1-3	-	CASTPWAEGPGNTIYF	TGTGCCAGTACCCCTTGGGCCGAAGGACCTGGAAACACCATATATTTT
-	TRBV28	TRBJ2-7	-	CASSLFGTTYEQYF	TGTGCCAGCAGTTTGTTCGGGACGACCTACGAGCAGTACTTC
TRBD2	TRBV27	TRBJ2-5	-	CASRIKGLVFETQYF	TGTGCCAGCAGGATAAAGGGACTAGTCTTCGAGACCCAGTACTTC
TRBD1	TRBV6-5	TRBJ1-5	-	CASRWGQDNQPQHF	TGTGCCAGCAGGTGGGGACAGGATAATCAGCCCCAGCATTTT
-	TRBV19	TRBJ2-3	-	CASSRRFGGAEEQYF	TGTGCCAGTAGTAGGCGATTTGGGGGGGCGGAGGAGCAGTATTTT
-	TRBV9	TRBJ1-3	-	CASSVDSVHTIYF	TGTGCCAGCAGCGTAGACAGTGTGCACACCATATATTTT
-	TRBV20-1	TRBJ2-7	-	CSARPSYEQYF	TGCAGTGCTAGGCCTAGCTACGAGCAGTACTTC
TRBD1	TRBV5-1	TRBJ1-2	-	CASSSTSGGQGALGYTF	TGCGCCAGCAGCTCCACGTCAGGGGGACAGGGGGCTTTGGGCTACACCTTC
-	TRBV6-2/TRBV6-3	TRBJ2-3	-	CASSSRGSTDTQYF	TGTGCCAGCAGTAGTAGGGGTAGCACAGATACGCAGTATTTT
-	TRBV11-3	TRBJ1-5	-	CASSLESGDQPQHF	TGTGCCAGCAGCTTAGAAAGCGGGGATCAGCCCCAGCATTTT
TRBD1	TRBV27	TRBJ1-2	-	CASSSARDRANYGYTF	TGTGCCAGCAGTTCAGCCCGGGACAGGGCTAACTATGGCTACACCTTC
TRBD1	TRBV9	TRBJ1-6	once	CASSVRTGDSPLHF	TGTGCCAGCAGCGTTAGGACAGGGGATTCACCCCTCCACTTT
-	TRBV10-3	TRBJ2-3	-	CAISASSGATQSSDTQYF	TGTGCCATCAGTGCCTCTTCTGGGGCTACCCAGTCATCGGATACGCAGTATTTT
-	TRBV3-1/TRBV3-2	TRBJ1-2	-	CASSQDRGTGGYTF	TGTGCCAGCAGCCAAGATCGAGGGACGGGAGGCTACACCTTC
TRBD1	TRBV6-4	TRBJ2-7	-	CASSATGGNEQYF	TGTGCCAGCAGTGCGACAGGGGGCAACGAGCAGTACTTC
-	TRBV15	TRBJ1-2	-	CATSRRDWSGYTF	TGTGCCACCAGCAGAAGAGATTGGAGTGGCTACACCTTC
TRBD1	TRBV28	TRBJ1-5	-	CASLQGWGNQPQHF	TGTGCCAGCCTACAGGGGTGGGGCAATCAGCCCCAGCATTTT
-	TRBV7-3	TRBJ2-5	-	CASSLGAQETQYF	TGTGCCAGCAGCTTAGGGGCCCAAGAGACCCAGTACTTC
-	TRBV5-5	TRBJ2-7	-	CASSITYEQYF	TGTGCCAGCAGCATAACCTACGAGCAGTACTTC
-	TRBV2	TRBJ2-5	-	CASTRGRDSKEETQYF	TGTGCCAGCACCAGGGGTCGCGATTCGAAAGAAGAGACCCAGTACTTC
-	TRBV5-1	TRBJ1-1	-	CASNLPTDMNTEAFF	TGCGCCAGCAACTTACCGACAGATATGAACACTGAAGCTTTCTTT
TRBD2	TRBV7-9	TRBJ2-3	-	CASSFVRLAGGRTDTQYF	TGTGCCAGCAGCTTCGTTCGGCTAGCGGGGGGGCGCACAGATACGCAGTATTTT
-	TRBV5-1	TRBJ1-1	-	CASSLGREAFF	TGCGCCAGCAGCTTAGGCAGGGAAGCTTTCTTT
TRBD2	TRBV28	TRBJ2-3	once	CASSFWARLAGVDTQYF	TGTGCCAGCAGTTTTTGGGCTCGACTAGCGGGAGTGGATACGCAGTATTTT
TRBD1	TRBV27	TRBJ1-4	-	CASRIGGSGKLFF	TGTGCCAGCCGAATAGGGGGCTCTGGAAAACTGTTTTTT
TRBD1	TRBV2	TRBJ1-1	-	CASIQGANTEAFF	TGTGCCAGCATCCAGGGGGCGAACACTGAAGCTTTCTTT
-	TRBV7-9	TRBJ2-1	-	CASSHGTTGYNEQFF	TGTGCCAGCAGCCACGGGACGACGGGCTACAATGAGCAGTTCTTC
-	TRBV4-2	TRBJ1-4	-	CASSPTGLGAEKLFF	TGTGCCAGCAGCCCTACAGGGCTCGGTGCAGAAAAACTGTTTTTT
TRBD1	TRBV29-1	TRBJ1-1	-	CSVDPGTGVNTEAFF	TGCAGCGTTGACCCCGGGACAGGGGTGAACACTGAAGCTTTCTTT
TRBD1	TRBV10-1	TRBJ1-2	-	CASSEPGQGAYGYTF	TGCGCCAGCAGCGAACCGGGACAGGGGGCTTATGGCTACACCTTC
-	TRBV7-8	TRBJ1-1	-	CASSFTAGSTEAFF	TGTGCCAGCAGCTTTACAGCGGGGAGCACTGAAGCTTTCTTT
-	TRBV19	TRBJ1-2	-	CASSIDNGHSYTF	TGTGCCAGTAGTATAGATAACGGACACAGCTACACCTTC
TRBD1	TRBV4-2	TRBJ2-2	-	CASSQDRGLGGELFF	TGTGCCAGCAGCCAAGACAGGGGGCTTGGCGGGGAGCTGTTTTTT
-	TRBV11-2	TRBJ2-5	-	CASSLYTETQYF	TGTGCCAGCAGCTTGTACACAGAGACCCAGTACTTC
-	TRBV7-9	TRBJ1-1	-	CASSLGLVAEAFF	TGTGCCAGCAGCTTGGGTCTAGTAGCTGAAGCTTTCTTT